This T cell receptor beta chain was sequenced in a study of blood T cell repertoires in COVID-19. The CDR3 has 14 amino acids. Germline V gene sequence: CDR1 SEHNR, CDR2 FQNEAQ (reference sequence). V dropped 7 bases and J dropped 0; count of bases not matched to a gene: 5. Generated by immunoSEQ multiplex PCR, the TCRdb table keeps only in-frame clones and is missing some. The sample includes about 200,000 clones, 75% to 85% of them seen just once. The sequenced sample was peripheral blood. The source is a woman in her thirties or forties with COVID-19, enrolled during active disease. The chain combines TRBV7-9 with TRBJ2-5; 7 nucleotides agree with TRBD1. This CDR3 reads CASTDRAYQETQYF. The CDR3, as DNA: TGTGCCAGCACCGACAGGGCATACCAAGAGACCCAGTACTTC.